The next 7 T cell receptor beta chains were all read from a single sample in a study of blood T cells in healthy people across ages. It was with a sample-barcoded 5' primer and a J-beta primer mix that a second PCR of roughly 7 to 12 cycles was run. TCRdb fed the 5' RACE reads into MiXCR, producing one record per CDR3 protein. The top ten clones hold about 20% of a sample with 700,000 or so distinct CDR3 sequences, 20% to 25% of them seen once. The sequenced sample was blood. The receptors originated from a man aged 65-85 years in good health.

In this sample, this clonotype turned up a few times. In DNA, the CDR3 is TGCGCCAGCAGCCAAGCATCCCCGGGACTAGCGGGAGGGCCGACAGATACGCAGTATTTT. Translating it yields CASSQASPGLAGGPTDTQYF. The chain has TRBV4-3 and TRBJ2-3, with 16 bases lining up with TRBD2. The germline V gene has CDR1 LGHNA and CDR2 YSLEER. V lost 1 base to trimming and J lost 3 bases; unmatched junction nucleotides: 10. The CDR3 covers 20 residues.

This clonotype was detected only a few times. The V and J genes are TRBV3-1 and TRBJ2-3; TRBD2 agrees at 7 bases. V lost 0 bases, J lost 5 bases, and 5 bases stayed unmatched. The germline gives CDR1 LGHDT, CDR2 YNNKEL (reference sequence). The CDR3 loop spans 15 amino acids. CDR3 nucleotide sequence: TGTGCCAGCAGCCAAGAAATATCGGGGGGAGATACGCAGTATTTT. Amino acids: CASSQEISGGDTQYF.

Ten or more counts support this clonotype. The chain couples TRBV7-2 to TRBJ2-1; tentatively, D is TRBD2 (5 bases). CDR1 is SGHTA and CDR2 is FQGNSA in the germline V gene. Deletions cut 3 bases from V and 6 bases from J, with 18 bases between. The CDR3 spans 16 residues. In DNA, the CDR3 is TGTGCCAGCAGCTTCGATTCGGCAGTAGCGACCAATGAGCAGTTCTTC. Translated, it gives CASSFDSAVATNEQFF.

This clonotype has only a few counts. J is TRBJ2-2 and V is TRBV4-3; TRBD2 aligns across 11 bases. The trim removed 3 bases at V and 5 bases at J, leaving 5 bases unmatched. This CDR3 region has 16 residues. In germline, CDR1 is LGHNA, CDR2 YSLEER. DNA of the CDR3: TGCGCCAGCAGCCAGGAGGGACTAGCGGATACCGGGGAGCTGTTTTTT. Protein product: CASSQEGLADTGELFF.

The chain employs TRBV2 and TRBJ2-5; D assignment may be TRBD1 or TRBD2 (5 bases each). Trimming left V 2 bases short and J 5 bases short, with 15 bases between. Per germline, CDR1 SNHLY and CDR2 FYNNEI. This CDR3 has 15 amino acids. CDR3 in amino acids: CASSELTLGTETQYF. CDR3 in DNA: TGTGCCAGCAGTGAATTAACTTTAGGGACCGAGACCCAGTACTTC.

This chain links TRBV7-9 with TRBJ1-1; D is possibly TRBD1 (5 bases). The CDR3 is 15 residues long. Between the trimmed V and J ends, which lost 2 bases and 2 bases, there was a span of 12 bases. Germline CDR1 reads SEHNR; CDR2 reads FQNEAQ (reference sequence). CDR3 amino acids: CASSLLWRTNTEAFF. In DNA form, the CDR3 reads TGTGCCAGCAGCTTATTATGGCGGACAAACACTGAAGCTTTCTTT. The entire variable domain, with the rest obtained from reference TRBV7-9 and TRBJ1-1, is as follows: DTGVSQNPRHKITKRGQNVTFRCDPISEHNRLYWYRQTLGQGPEFLTYFQNEAQLEKSRLLSDRFSAERPKGSFSTLEIQRTEQGDSAMYLCASSLLWRTNTEAFFGQGTRLTVV.

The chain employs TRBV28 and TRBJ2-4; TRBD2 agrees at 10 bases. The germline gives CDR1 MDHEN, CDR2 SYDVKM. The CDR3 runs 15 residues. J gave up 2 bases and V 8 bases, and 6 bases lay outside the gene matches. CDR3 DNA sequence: TGTGCCAGCCGGACTAGCGGTTACTCCAAAAACATTCAGTACTTC. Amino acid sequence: CASRTSGYSKNIQYF.